Listed here are 25 T cell receptor beta chains from one sample, sequenced in a study. MiXCR was run by TCRdb on the RT-PCR reads, yielding one entry per CDR3 protein. Among about 700,000 distinct CDR3 sequences listed, 11% to 15% were seen once. The sequenced sample was memory CD4+ T cells from blood. These receptor sequences come from a female donor in good health, serving as a healthy control.

The V gene is TRBV5-5, the J gene TRBJ2-5, with 9 bases fitting TRBD1. Germline V gives CDR1 SGHKS, CDR2 YYEKEE (reference sequence). This CDR3 region has 14 residues. The junction had 5 bases not matched to a gene; V was cut back by 4 bases and J by 4 bases. The DNA for the CDR3 is TGTGCCAGCAGCCTAGGACAGGGGCCAGAGACCCAGTACTTC. Translating it yields CASSLGQGPETQYF.

The rearrangement joins TRBV3-1 to TRBJ1-6; TRBD1 matches 8 bases. This CDR3 comprises 15 residues. V lost 2 bases, J lost 10 bases, and 7 bases stayed unmatched. CDR1 is LGHDT, CDR2 YNNKEL, per germline (reference sequence). CDR3 nucleotides: TGTGCCAGCAGCCAACGGACAGGGAGGTACTCACCCCTCCACTTT. Its translation: CASSQRTGRYSPLHF.

This clonotype was counted at least ten times. This chain connects TRBV4-2 to TRBJ1-3; tentative D call: TRBD1 (5 bases). Per germline, CDR1 LGHNA and CDR2 YNFKEQ. Trimming took 4 bases from V and 1 from J, leaving 14 bases between them. CDR3 length equals 16 residues. The CDR3 spells CASSRNIGTSGNTIYF. The CDR3 bases are TGTGCCAGCAGCCGGAATATCGGGACTTCTGGAAACACCATATATTTT.

This clonotype has at least ten counts. The chain recombines TRBV6-6 with TRBJ2-7; weak D call: TRBD2 (6 bases). Germline CDR1 reads MNHNY; CDR2 reads SVGAGI (reference sequence). The V gene lost 0 bases and the J gene lost 4 bases, with 7 bases spanning the gap. This CDR3 is 13 amino acids long. The CDR3 protein is CASSYSEGYEQYF. Here the CDR3 DNA reads TGTGCCAGCAGTTACTCGGAGGGTTACGAGCAGTACTTC.

This clonotype was picked up many times. The chain is built from TRBV6-5 and TRBJ1-1; 7 bases are a match to TRBD1. Germline CDR1 MNHEY, CDR2 SVGAGI. CDR3 length equals 16 residues. Trimming at V came to 2 bases and at J to 6 bases, leaving 12 bases not matched to a gene. CDR3 in amino acids: CASSYRPQGVGAEAFF. The CDR3, as DNA: TGTGCCAGCAGTTACCGCCCCCAGGGGGTGGGCGCTGAAGCTTTCTTT.

The rearrangement uses TRBV20-1 and TRBJ1-1; 7 bases map to TRBD1. The CDR3 runs to 14 residues. V gave up 5 bases and J gave up 11 bases; unmatched junction bases: 17. Looked up from germline, CDR1 is DFQATT and CDR2 is SNEGSKA (reference sequence). CDR3 coding DNA: TGCAGTGCTGTTCCACCACAGGGGCGGATGGGGGCTTTCTTT. Its protein product is CSAVPPQGRMGAFF.

This clonotype has just a few counts. The V gene is TRBV3-1, the J gene TRBJ2-7, with 9 bases fitting TRBD1. The CDR3 has 17 residues. The germline V gene encodes CDR1 LGHDT and CDR2 YNNKEL (reference sequence). Trimming removed 0 bases from V and 2 bases from J; junction bases left unmatched: 8. The CDR3 DNA reads TGTGCCAGCAGCCAAGAATTTCCCGGGACAGGGCCCTACGAGCAGTACTTC. It is translated as CASSQEFPGTGPYEQYF.

The chain joins TRBV6-1 to TRBJ1-2; 7 bases match TRBD1. Germline V lookup: CDR1 MNHNS, CDR2 SASEGT. There are 14 residues in the CDR3. V shed 6 bases and J 6 bases; nucleotides not matched to a gene: 10. The CDR3 here is CASSRLTGQDGYTF. The CDR3 DNA follows: TGTGCCAGCAGCCGACTTACTGGACAGGATGGCTACACCTTC.

The chain couples TRBV19 to TRBJ1-5, with TRBD1 matching 8 bases. Trimming at V came to 5 bases and at J to 3 bases, leaving 9 bases not matched to a gene. Germline V gives CDR1 LNHDA, CDR2 SQIVND (reference sequence). The CDR3 has 16 amino acids. CDR3 loop: CASSFLPGGNNQPQHF. For the CDR3, the DNA is TGTGCCAGTAGTTTTCTGCCAGGGGGCAACAATCAGCCCCAGCATTTT.

This clonotype has ten or more counts. V usage is TRBV20-1 and J usage is TRBJ2-1; D gene unclear. V was shortened by 0 bases and J by 4 bases, with 7 bases between the two germline ends. From germline, CDR1 is DFQATT and CDR2 SNEGSKA (reference sequence). CDR3 size: 13 residues. Written as DNA, the CDR3 is TGCAGTGCTAGAGAGTTCAGTTACAATGAGCAGTTCTTC. Translation: CSAREFSYNEQFF.

This clonotype has only a few counts. The V gene is TRBV6-5, the J gene TRBJ2-1, with 10 positions matching TRBD1. Per the germline V gene, CDR1 is MNHEY and CDR2 is SVGAGI. V trimming: 2 bases; J trimming: 0 bases; junction bases outside the gene matches: 7. The CDR3 sequence is 18 residues long. In nucleotides, the CDR3 is TGTGCCAGCAGTTACCTACGGGACAGGGGCAGCTCCTACAATGAGCAGTTCTTC. Translated: CASSYLRDRGSSYNEQFF.

There are many counts of this clonotype. The chain recombines TRBV4-3 with TRBJ2-1; TRBD1 matches at 7 bases. This CDR3 is built from 14 residues. Germline V gene sequence: CDR1 LGHNA, CDR2 YSLEER. With V trimmed by 1 base and J by 10 bases, 7 bases remained unmatched. For the CDR3, the DNA is TGCGCCAGCAGCCAAGCCGAGAGGGGACAGGAGCAGTTCTTC. Protein product: CASSQAERGQEQFF.

There are a few counts of this clonotype. This sequence joins TRBV28 and TRBJ2-2, with TRBD2 matching 13 bases. Trimming at V came to 3 bases and at J to 4 bases, leaving 8 bases not matched to a gene. This CDR3 contains 18 residues. CDR1 MDHEN and CDR2 SYDVKM come from the germline V gene. In nucleotides, the CDR3 is TGTGCCAGCAGTTTCTACTGGACTAGCGGGAGATCCACCGGGGAGCTGTTTTTT. Its protein is CASSFYWTSGRSTGELFF.

This clonotype has just a few counts. The chain recombines TRBV20-1 with TRBJ1-5, with a possible D match to TRBD1 (5 bases). The CDR3 has 15 residues. Trimming stripped 3 bases from V and 4 bases from J, with 16 bases between. Germline-derived CDR1 and CDR2 are DFQATT and SNEGSKA (reference sequence). The CDR3 DNA follows: TGCAGTGCTAGTTATCCGGCAGGGCCAAATCAGCCCCAGCATTTT. Translating gives CSASYPAGPNQPQHF.

This clonotype has at least ten counts. V gene TRBV7-2 combines with J gene TRBJ2-1, with 10 nucleotides matching TRBD2. Trimming took 4 bases from V and 6 from J; bases not matched to a gene: 15. Germline CDR1 SGHTA, CDR2 FQGNSA. The CDR3 is 18 amino acids. The CDR3: CASSSYPLGSGRANEQFF. The CDR3 DNA sequence: TGTGCCAGCAGCTCATACCCTTTAGGAAGCGGGAGGGCCAATGAGCAGTTCTTC.

The V and J genes are TRBV11-2 and TRBJ2-5; D tentatively reads TRBD1 or TRBD2 (6 bases each). V lost 1 base to trimming and J lost 1 base, with 13 bases between them. CDR3 length: 16 residues. Germline V gene data show CDR1 as SGHAT and CDR2 as FQNNGV. Here the CDR3 DNA reads TGTGCCAGCAGCTTAGCTGGGGGCGGGGCCCAAGAGACCCAGTACTTC. This encodes CASSLAGGGAQETQYF.

This clonotype has just a few counts. This chain connects TRBV2 to TRBJ2-5, with D perhaps matching TRBD1 (5 bases). Germline-derived CDR1 and CDR2 are SNHLY and FYNNEI. V was cut by 4 bases and J by 1 base, with 7 bases left in between. This CDR3 contains 13 residues. The CDR3 DNA follows: TGTGCCAGCAGTGGACAGCTCCAAGAGACCCAGTACTTC. This codes for CASSGQLQETQYF.

In its sample, this clonotype was seen many times. The chain employs TRBV10-3 and TRBJ1-1; the match to TRBD1 covers 10 bases. The V gene end was trimmed by 8 bases and the J gene end by 1 base; junction bases not matched to a gene: 4. The CDR3 length is 14 residues. Germline CDR1 is ENHRY and CDR2 is SYGVKD. The CDR3: CAIGTGASNTEAFF. The CDR3 DNA follows: TGTGCCATCGGGACAGGGGCCTCGAACACTGAAGCTTTCTTT.

A few counts support this clonotype. The chain carries TRBV20-1 and TRBJ1-6, with a weak D call TRBD1 (6 bases). V gave up 6 bases and J gave up 6 bases, with 15 bases separating them. Germline CDR1 and CDR2: DFQATT and SNEGSKA (reference sequence). The CDR3 is made up of 14 amino acids. CDR3 sequence: CSADTGRGNSPLHF. The CDR3 region has the DNA TGCAGTGCAGACACAGGGAGAGGTAATTCACCCCTCCACTTT.

This clonotype was counted between two and nine times. V usage is TRBV5-1 and J usage is TRBJ2-1, with D tentatively TRBD1 or TRBD2 (5 bases each). V was cut by 2 bases and J by 5 bases, with 17 bases left in between. The CDR3 runs to 16 residues. Germline lookup yields CDR1 SGHRS and CDR2 YFSETQ. The CDR3 DNA is TGCGCCAGCAGCTTAGGGACCCTCTTTTTCGACAATGAGCAGTTCTTC. As protein: CASSLGTLFFDNEQFF. Together with reference TRBV5-1 and TRBJ2-1, the CDR3 gives the full variable domain: KAGVTQTPRYLIKTRGQQVTLSCSPISGHRSVSWYQQTPGQGLQFLFEYFSETQRNKGNFPGRFSGRQFSNSRSEMNVSTLELGDSALYLCASSLGTLFFDNEQFFGPGTRLTVL.

V usage is TRBV20-1 and J usage is TRBJ2-2, with D uncertain. V shed 6 bases and J shed 6 bases, with 11 bases lying between them. Germline V CDR1 and CDR2: DFQATT, SNEGSKA (reference sequence). There are 12 residues in the CDR3. This CDR3 is CSAPEMAGELFF. Here the CDR3 DNA reads TGCAGTGCCCCTGAAATGGCCGGGGAGCTGTTTTTT.

The sample holds many counts of this clonotype. This chain joins TRBV11-2 and TRBJ2-1; D is uncertain. Germline-derived CDR1 and CDR2 are SGHAT and FQNNGV. Trimming pared 0 bases from V and 4 bases from J, leaving 10 bases between. The CDR3 runs 15 residues. This chain's CDR3 is CASSLDRAAYNEQFF. The CDR3 region has the DNA TGTGCCAGCAGCTTAGATCGGGCCGCGTACAATGAGCAGTTCTTC.

This clonotype was seen a handful of times. The chain links TRBV6-2 or TRBV6-3 to TRBJ2-2; D tentatively reads TRBD1 or TRBD2 (5 bases each). V shed 2 bases and J shed 5 bases, with 12 bases lying between them. This CDR3 comprises 15 residues. Germline CDR1 MNHEY, CDR2 SVGEGT. The CDR3 loop is CASSYEGRGTGELFF. The DNA of the CDR3 is TGTGCCAGCAGTTACGAGGGGCGCGGGACCGGGGAGCTGTTTTTT.

The chain joins TRBV4-3 to TRBJ2-1; D unclear. Germline CDR1 LGHNA, CDR2 YSLEER. The length of the CDR3 is 12 residues. Trimming took 1 base from V and 10 from J, leaving 8 bases between them. The CDR3 spells CASSQGTQEQFF. In DNA, the CDR3 is TGCGCCAGCAGCCAAGGAACGCAGGAGCAGTTCTTC.

This clonotype showed up many times. DNA for the CDR3: TGTGCCAGCAGCCGCCGTCCCTCCCAGGCAGATACGCAGTATTTT. Protein: CASSRRPSQADTQYF. The J gene is TRBJ2-3, the V gene TRBV5-5; no clear D gene. The CDR3 length is 15 residues. Trimming pared 4 bases from V and 4 bases from J, leaving 16 bases between. From germline, CDR1 is SGHKS and CDR2 YYEKEE (reference sequence).